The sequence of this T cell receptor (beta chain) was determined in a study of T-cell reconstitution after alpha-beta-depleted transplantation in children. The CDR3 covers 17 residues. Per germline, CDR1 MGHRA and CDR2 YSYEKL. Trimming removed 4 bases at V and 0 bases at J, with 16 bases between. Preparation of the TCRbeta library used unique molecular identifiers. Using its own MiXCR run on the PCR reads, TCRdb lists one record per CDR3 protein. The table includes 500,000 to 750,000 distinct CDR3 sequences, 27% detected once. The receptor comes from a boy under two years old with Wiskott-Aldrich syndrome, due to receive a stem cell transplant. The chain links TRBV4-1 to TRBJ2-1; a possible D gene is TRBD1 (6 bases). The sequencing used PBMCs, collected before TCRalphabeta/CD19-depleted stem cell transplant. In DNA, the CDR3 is TGCGCCAGCAGCCCGGGGACACCCGAGAGCTCCTACAATGAGCAGTTCTTC. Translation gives CASSPGTPESSYNEQFF.